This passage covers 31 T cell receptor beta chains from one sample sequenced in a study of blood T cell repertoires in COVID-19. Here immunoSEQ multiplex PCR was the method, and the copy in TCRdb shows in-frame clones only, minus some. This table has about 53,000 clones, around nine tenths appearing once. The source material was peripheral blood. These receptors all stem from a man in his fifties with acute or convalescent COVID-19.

DNA of the CDR3: TGTGCCAGCTCCCCAACAAAGAGGAGCAATCAGCCCCAGCATTTT. It encodes CASSPTKRSNQPQHF. The chain joins TRBV18 to TRBJ1-5; D is unresolved. V was trimmed by 6 bases and J by 1 base, leaving 13 bases between them. The germline CDR1 and CDR2 sequences are KGHSH and LQKENI. The CDR3 consists of 15 residues.

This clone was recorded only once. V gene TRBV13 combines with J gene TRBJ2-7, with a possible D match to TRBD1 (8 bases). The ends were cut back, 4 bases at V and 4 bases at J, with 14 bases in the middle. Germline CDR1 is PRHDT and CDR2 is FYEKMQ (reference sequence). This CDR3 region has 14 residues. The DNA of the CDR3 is TGTGCCAGCAGCTACGGACAGGGAGGGTACGAGCAGTACTTC. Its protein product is CASSYGQGGYEQYF.

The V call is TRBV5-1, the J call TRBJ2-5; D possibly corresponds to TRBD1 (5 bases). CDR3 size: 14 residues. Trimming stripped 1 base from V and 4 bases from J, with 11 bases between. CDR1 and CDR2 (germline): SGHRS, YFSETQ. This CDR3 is CASSLIRDGETQYF. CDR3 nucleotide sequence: TGCGCCAGCAGCTTGATCAGGGATGGAGAGACCCAGTACTTC.

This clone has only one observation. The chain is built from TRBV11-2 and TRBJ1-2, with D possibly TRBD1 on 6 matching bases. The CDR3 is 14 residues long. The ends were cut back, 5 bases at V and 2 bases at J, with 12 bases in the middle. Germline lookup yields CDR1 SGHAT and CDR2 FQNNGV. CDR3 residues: CASSRPDRNYGYTF. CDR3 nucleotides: TGTGCCAGCAGCCGCCCGGACAGAAACTATGGCTACACCTTC.

The CDR3, as DNA: TGTGCCAGCAGCCAACCCAGGACAGGGAGAACCTACGAGCAGTACTTC. This encodes CASSQPRTGRTYEQYF. This chain joins TRBV3-1 (or the pseudogene TRBV3-2) and TRBJ2-7; 8 nucleotides agree with TRBD1. Trimming removed 2 bases from V and 2 bases from J; junction bases left unmatched: 8. Germline values: CDR1 LGHDT, CDR2 YNNKEL (reference sequence). This CDR3 region has 16 residues.

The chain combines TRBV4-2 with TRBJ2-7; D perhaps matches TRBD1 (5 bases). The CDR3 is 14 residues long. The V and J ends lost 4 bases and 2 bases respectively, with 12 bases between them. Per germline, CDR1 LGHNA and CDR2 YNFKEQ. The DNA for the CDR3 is TGTGCCAGCAGCCCCAGGGTGGGGCCCTACGAGCAGTACTTC. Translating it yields CASSPRVGPYEQYF.

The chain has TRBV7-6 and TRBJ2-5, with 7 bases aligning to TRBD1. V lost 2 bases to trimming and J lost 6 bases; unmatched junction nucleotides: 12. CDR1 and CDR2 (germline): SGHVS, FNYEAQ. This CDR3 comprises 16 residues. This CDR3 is CASSLSVDREIQTQYF. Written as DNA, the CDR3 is TGTGCCAGCAGCTTATCTGTTGACAGGGAAATTCAGACCCAGTACTTC.

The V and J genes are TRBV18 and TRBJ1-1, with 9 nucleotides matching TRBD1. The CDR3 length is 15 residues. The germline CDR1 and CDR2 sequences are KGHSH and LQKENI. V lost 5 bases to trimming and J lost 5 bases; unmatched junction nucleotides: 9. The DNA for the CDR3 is TGTGCCAGCTCAGGACAACAGGGGGCGGGAACTGAAGCTTTCTTT. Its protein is CASSGQQGAGTEAFF.

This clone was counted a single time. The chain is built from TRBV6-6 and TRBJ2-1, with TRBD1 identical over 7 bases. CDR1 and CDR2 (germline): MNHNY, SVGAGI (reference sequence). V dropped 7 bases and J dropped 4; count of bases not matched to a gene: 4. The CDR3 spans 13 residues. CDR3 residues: CASTETGYNEQFF. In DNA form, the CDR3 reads TGTGCCAGCACCGAGACAGGGTACAATGAGCAGTTCTTC.

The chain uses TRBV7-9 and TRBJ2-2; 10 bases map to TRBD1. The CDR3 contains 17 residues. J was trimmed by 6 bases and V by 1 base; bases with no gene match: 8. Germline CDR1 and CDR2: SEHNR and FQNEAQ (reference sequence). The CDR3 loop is CASSLVTGTGDAGELFF. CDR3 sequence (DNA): TGTGCCAGCAGCTTAGTCACCGGGACAGGGGATGCCGGGGAGCTGTTTTTT. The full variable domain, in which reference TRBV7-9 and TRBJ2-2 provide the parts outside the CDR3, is DTGVSQNPRHKITKRGQNVTFRCDPISEHNRLYWYRQTLGQGPEFLTYFQNEAQLEKSRLLSDRFSAERPKGSFSTLEIQRTEQGDSAMYLCASSLVTGTGDAGELFFGEGSRLTVL.

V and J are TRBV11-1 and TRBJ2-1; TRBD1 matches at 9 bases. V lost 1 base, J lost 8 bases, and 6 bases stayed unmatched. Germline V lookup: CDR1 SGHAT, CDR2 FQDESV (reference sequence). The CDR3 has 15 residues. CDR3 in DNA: TGTGCCAGCAGCTTAGGCATTACAGGGGGCTATGAGCAGTTCTTC. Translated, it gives CASSLGITGGYEQFF.

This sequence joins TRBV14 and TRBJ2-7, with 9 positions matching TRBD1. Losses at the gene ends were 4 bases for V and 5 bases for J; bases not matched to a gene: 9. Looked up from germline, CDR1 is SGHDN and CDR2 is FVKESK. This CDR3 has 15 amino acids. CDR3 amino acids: CASSPFGTGIHEQYF. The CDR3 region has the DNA TGTGCCAGCAGCCCCTTCGGGACAGGGATACACGAGCAGTACTTC.

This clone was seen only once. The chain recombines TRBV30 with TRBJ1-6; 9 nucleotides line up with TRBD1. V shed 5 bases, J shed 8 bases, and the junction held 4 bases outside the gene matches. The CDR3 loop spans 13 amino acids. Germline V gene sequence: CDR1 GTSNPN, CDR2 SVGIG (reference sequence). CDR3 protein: CAWGQGTDSPLHF. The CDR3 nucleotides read TGTGCCTGGGGACAGGGGACGGATTCACCCCTCCACTTT.

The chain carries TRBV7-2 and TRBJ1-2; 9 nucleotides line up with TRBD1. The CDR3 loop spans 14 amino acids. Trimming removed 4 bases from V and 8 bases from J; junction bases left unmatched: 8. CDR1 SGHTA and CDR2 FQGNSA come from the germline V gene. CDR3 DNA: TGTGCCAGCAGCTCGGGACAGGGATTCGTCGGCTACACCTTC. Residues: CASSSGQGFVGYTF.

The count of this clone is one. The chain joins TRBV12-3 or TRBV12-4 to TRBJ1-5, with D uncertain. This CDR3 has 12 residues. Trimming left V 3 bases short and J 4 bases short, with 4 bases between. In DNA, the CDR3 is TGTGCCAGCAGTTTCTTGAATCAGCCCCAGCATTTT. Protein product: CASSFLNQPQHF.

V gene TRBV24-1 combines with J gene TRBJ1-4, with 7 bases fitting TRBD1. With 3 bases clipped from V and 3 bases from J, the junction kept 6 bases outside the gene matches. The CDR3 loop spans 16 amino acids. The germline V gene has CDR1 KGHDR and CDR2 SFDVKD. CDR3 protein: CATSDLEDRANEKLFF. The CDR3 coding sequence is TGTGCCACCAGTGATCTAGAAGACAGGGCTAATGAAAAACTGTTTTTT.

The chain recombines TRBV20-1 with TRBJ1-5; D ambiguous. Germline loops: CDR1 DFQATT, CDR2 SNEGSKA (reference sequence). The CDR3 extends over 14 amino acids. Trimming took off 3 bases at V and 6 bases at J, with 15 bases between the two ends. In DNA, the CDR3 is TGCAGTGCTAGTGAAGTCGGGATAACTCAGCCCCAGCATTTT. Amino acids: CSASEVGITQPQHF.

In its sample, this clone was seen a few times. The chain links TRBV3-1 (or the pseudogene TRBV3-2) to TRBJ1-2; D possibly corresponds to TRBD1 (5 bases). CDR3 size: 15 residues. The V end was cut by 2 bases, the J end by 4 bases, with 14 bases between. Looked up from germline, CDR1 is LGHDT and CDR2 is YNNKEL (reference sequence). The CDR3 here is CASSQIQVPGYGYTF. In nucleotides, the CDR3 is TGTGCCAGCAGCCAAATACAGGTCCCTGGCTATGGCTACACCTTC.

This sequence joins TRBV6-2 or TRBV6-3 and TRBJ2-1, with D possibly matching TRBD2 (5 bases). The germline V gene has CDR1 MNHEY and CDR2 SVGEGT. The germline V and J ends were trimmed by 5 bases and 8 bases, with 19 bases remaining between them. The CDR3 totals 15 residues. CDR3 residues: CASSPLGFAGHEQFF. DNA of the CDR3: TGTGCCAGCAGTCCCTTGGGTTTTGCGGGTCATGAGCAGTTCTTC.

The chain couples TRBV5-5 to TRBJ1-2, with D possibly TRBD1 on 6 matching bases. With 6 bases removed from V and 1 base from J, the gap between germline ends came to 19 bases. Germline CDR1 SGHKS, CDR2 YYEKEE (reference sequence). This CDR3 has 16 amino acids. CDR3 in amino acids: CASTRGGAEGNYGYTF. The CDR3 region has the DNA TGTGCCAGCACCCGGGGGGGGGCAGAGGGTAACTATGGCTACACCTTC.

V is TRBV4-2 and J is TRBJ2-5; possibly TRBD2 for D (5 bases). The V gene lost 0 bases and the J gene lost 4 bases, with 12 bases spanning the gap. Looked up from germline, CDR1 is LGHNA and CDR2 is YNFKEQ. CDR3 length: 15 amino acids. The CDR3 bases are TGTGCCAGCAGCCAAGATACGGGTAGCGTAGAGACCCAGTACTTC. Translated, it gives CASSQDTGSVETQYF.

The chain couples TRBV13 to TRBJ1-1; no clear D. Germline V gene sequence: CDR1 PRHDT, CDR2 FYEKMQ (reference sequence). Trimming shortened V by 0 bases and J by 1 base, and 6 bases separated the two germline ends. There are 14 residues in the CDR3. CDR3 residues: CASSLGKPNTEAFF. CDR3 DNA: TGTGCCAGCAGCTTAGGGAAGCCGAACACTGAAGCTTTCTTT.

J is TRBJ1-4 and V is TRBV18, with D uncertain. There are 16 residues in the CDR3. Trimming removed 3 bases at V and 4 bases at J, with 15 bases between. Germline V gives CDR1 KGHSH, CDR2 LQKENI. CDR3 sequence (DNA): TGTGCCAGCTCACCGTCCATGGGCGCCCTTAATGAAAAACTGTTTTTT. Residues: CASSPSMGALNEKLFF.

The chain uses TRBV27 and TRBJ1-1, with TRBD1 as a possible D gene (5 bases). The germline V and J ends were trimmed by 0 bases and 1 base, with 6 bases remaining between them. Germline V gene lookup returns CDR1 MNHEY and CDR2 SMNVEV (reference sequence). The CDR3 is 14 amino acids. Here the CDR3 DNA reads TGTGCCAGCAGTTTATCTGGACAGAACACTGAAGCTTTCTTT. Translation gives CASSLSGQNTEAFF.

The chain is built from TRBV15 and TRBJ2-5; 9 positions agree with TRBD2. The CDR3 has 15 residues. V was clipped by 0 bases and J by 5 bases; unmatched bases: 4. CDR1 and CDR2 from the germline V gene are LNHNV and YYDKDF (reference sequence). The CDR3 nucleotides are TGTGCCACCAGCAGAGATCTAGCGGGGTCGGAGACCCAGTACTTC. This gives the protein CATSRDLAGSETQYF. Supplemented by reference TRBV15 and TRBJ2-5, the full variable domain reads DAMVIQNPRYQVTQFGKPVTLSCSQTLNHNVMYWYQQKSSQAPKLLFHYYDKDFNNEADTPDNFQSRRPNTSFCFLDIRSPGLGDTAMYLCATSRDLAGSETQYFGPGTRLLVL.

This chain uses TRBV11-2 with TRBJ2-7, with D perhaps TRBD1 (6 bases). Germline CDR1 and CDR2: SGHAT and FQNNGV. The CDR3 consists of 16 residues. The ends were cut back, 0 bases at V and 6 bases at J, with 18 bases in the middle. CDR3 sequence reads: CASSLDSAITGSEQYF. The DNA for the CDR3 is TGTGCCAGCAGCTTAGATTCGGCTATCACAGGGAGCGAGCAGTACTTC.

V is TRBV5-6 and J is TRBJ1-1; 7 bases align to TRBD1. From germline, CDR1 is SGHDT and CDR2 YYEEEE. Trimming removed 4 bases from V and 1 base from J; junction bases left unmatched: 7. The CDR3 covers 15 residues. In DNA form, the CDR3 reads TGTGCCAGCAGCCCTTCCAACAGGGGGAACACTGAAGCTTTCTTT. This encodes CASSPSNRGNTEAFF.

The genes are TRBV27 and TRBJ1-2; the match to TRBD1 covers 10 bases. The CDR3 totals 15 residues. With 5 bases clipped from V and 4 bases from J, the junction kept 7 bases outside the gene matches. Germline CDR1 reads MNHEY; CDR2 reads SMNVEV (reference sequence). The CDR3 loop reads CASSPGTGAFYGYTF. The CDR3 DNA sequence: TGTGCCAGCAGTCCGGGGACAGGGGCCTTCTATGGCTACACCTTC.

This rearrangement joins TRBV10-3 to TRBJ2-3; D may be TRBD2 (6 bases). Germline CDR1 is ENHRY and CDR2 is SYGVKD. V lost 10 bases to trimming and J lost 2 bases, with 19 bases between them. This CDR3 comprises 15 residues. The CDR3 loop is CATARTGASTDTQYF. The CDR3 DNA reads TGTGCCACCGCGAGAACGGGAGCGTCCACAGATACGCAGTATTTT.

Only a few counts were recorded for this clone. The CDR3 coding sequence is TGTGCCAGCAGCCAGGGACTAGCTCGAGAGACCCAGTACTTC. This translates into CASSQGLARETQYF. The chain carries TRBV11-2 and TRBJ2-5; 9 nucleotides agree with TRBD2. With 5 bases clipped from V and 4 bases from J, the junction kept 5 bases outside the gene matches. CDR3 length: 14 amino acids. Germline CDR1 reads SGHAT; CDR2 reads FQNNGV.

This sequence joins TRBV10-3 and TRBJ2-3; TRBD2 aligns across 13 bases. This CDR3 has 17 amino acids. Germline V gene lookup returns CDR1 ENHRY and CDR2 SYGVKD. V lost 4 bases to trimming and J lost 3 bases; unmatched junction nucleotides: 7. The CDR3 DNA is TGTGCCATCAGTGGTCGGACTAGCGGGAGACCGACAGATACGCAGTATTTT. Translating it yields CAISGRTSGRPTDTQYF.